This T cell receptor (beta chain) was recovered during a study of shared clonotypes between healthy human individuals. Method: immunoSEQ multiplex PCR; TCRdb's copy keeps in-frame clones and lacks some. The table has approximately 1.5 million clones, just under 99% seen once; the top ten hold 0.36%. With 3 bases removed from V and 8 bases from J, the gap between germline ends came to 7 bases. The CDR3 runs to 12 residues. In germline, CDR1 is SGHTA, CDR2 FQGNSA. Sequences were obtained from naive CD4+ T cells sorted from blood. As for subset: CD45RA+ positively selected. The receptor was derived from a young man in good health. The rearrangement links TRBV7-2 to TRBJ2-2; D call uncertain. DNA for the CDR3: TGTGCCAGCAGCTTCTCGCTAGGGGAGCTGTTTTTT. It encodes CASSFSLGELFF.